This T cell receptor (beta chain) was recovered during a study of monozygotic twins with inflammatory bowel disease. General observations from the study: In the analysis, different T cell subtypes could not be told apart.

This CDR3 has 15 residues. The V gene's germline CDR1 is SGHRS and CDR2 YFSETQ. As for this clonotype: The target antigen is unknown.

TCRdb reanalyzed the 5' RACE reads and collapses them to one entry per CDR3 protein, without DNA. This repertoire includes a few hundred thousand distinct CDR3 sequences. The J gene is TRBJ2-3, the V gene TRBV5-1; TCRdb calls TRBD1, which cannot be checked without DNA. The material sequenced was blood. The TCR was taken from a human donor with ulcerative colitis or Crohn's disease, or a healthy co-twin of an affected twin (not recorded which). CDR3 protein: CASSLDGGFTDTQYF.